Listed below are T cell receptor beta chains from one sample, sequenced in a study of T cells in Graves' hyperthyroidism and ophthalmopathy. TCRdb recomputed calls from the multiplex PCR reads with MiXCR, one row per CDR3 protein. This sample has about 840,000 distinct CDR3 sequences, with roughly 40% found just once. The specimen sequenced was blood. Every receptor here comes from a man aged 18-30 years with Graves' hyperthyroidism. The CDR3 runs from the conserved cysteine through the conserved F or W. D genes are given only for firm matches. Some rows have no size entry. The others give once, few or many, or a class for an expanded clone.

d_gene	j_gene	v_gene	abundance	CDR3aa	CDR3nt
TRBD1	TRBJ1-3	TRBV12-3/TRBV12-4	few	CASRSTGESGNTIYF	TGTGCCAGCCGCTCGACAGGGGAGTCTGGAAACACCATATATTTT
.	TRBJ1-6	TRBV2	many	CASSGSQSSPLHF	TGTGCCAGCAGTGGATCCCAGAGTTCACCCCTCCACTTT
.	TRBJ1-5	TRBV27	.	CASGYQSSGNQPQHF	TGTGCCAGCGGGTACCAGAGCAGTGGCAATCAGCCCCAGCATTTT
.	TRBJ1-6	TRBV2	.	CASPYEGPYNSPLHF	TGTGCCAGCCCCTACGAGGGACCGTATAATTCACCCCTCCACTTT
.	TRBJ1-1	TRBV19	many	CASITDTNTEAFF	TGTGCCAGTATAACGGACACCAACACTGAAGCTTTCTTT
.	TRBJ2-7	TRBV12-3/TRBV12-4	.	CASSSFVTGKPYEQYF	TGTGCCAGCAGCTCGTTCGTGACAGGCAAACCTTACGAGCAGTACTTC
.	TRBJ2-2	TRBV27	.	CASSLWGYTGELFF	TGTGCCAGCAGTTTGTGGGGGTACACCGGGGAGCTGTTTTTT
.	TRBJ2-2	TRBV10-3	.	CAISESLTATGELFF	TGTGCCATCAGTGAGTCCTTAACTGCCACCGGGGAGCTGTTTTTT
.	TRBJ1-4	TRBV12-3/TRBV12-4	.	CASSLGFRVDGEKLFF	TGTGCCAGCAGTTTAGGGTTCAGGGTCGATGGTGAAAAACTGTTTTTT
TRBD1	TRBJ1-6	TRBV5-8	few	CASSWTGYSPLHF	TGTGCCAGCAGCTGGACAGGGTATTCACCCCTCCACTTT
.	TRBJ1-5	TRBV7-2	few	CASSREGPGTMGQPQHF	TGTGCCAGCAGCCGGGAGGGACCGGGGACAATGGGTCAGCCCCAGCATTTT
.	TRBJ1-5	TRBV12-3/TRBV12-4	.	CASSLGVGGKYSNQPQHF	TGTGCCAGCAGTTTAGGGGTGGGGGGCAAATATAGCAATCAGCCCCAGCATTTT
.	TRBJ1-5	TRBV20-1	.	CSARGGAQTETQHF	TGCAGTGCTAGGGGCGGGGCGCAGACAGAGACCCAGCATTTT
.	TRBJ2-5	TRBV10-3	.	CAIKEGLGTQYF	TGTGCCATCAAGGAGGGGCTGGGGACCCAGTACTTC
.	TRBJ1-1	TRBV19	many	CASSSGWRTEAFF	TGTGCCAGTAGTTCCGGGTGGCGAACTGAAGCTTTCTTT
.	TRBJ1-5	TRBV6-1	once	CATRTAIIETQHF	TGTGCCACCAGGACAGCTATCATAGAGACCCAGCATTTT
.	TRBJ2-2	TRBV29-1	once	CSATWGGELFF	TGCAGCGCAACCTGGGGCGGGGAGCTGTTTTTT
.	TRBJ2-7	TRBV7-9	few	CASSSVGQVYEQYF	TGTGCCAGCAGTTCTGTGGGACAAGTCTACGAGCAGTACTTC
.	TRBJ1-2	TRBV5-5	.	CASSDVAEIGYTF	TGTGCCAGCTCGGACGTGGCCGAGATAGGCTACACCTTC
.	TRBJ1-3	TRBV2	.	CASSYRASLGNTIYF	TGTGCCAGCAGTTACCGGGCCAGCCTTGGAAACACCATATATTTT
TRBD2	TRBJ2-7	TRBV7-8	few	CASSSDGGAYEQYF	TGTGCCAGCAGCTCGGACGGGGGGGCCTACGAGCAGTACTTC
.	TRBJ1-3	TRBV10-3	.	CANKAPRGGNTIYF	TGTGCCAACAAGGCGCCACGGGGGGGAAACACCATATATTTT
TRBD1	TRBJ1-1	TRBV5-1	.	CASSLSTGANTEAFF	TGCGCCAGCAGCCTTTCGACAGGGGCGAACACTGAAGCTTTCTTT
.	TRBJ2-7	TRBV6-5	.	CASSYSIGPTYEQYF	TGTGCCAGCAGTTACTCGATTGGGCCTACCTACGAGCAGTACTTC
.	TRBJ1-2	TRBV2	many	CASSAPLDSINYGYTF	TGTGCCAGCAGTGCTCCCCTGGACAGCATTAACTATGGCTACACCTTC
.	TRBJ2-7	TRBV7-2	many	CASSFGTTYEQYF	TGTGCCAGCAGCTTCGGGACAACCTACGAGCAGTACTTC
TRBD1	TRBJ1-1	TRBV7-9	.	CASRTAGGDTEAFF	TGTGCCAGCAGAACTGCAGGGGGCGACACTGAAGCTTTCTTT